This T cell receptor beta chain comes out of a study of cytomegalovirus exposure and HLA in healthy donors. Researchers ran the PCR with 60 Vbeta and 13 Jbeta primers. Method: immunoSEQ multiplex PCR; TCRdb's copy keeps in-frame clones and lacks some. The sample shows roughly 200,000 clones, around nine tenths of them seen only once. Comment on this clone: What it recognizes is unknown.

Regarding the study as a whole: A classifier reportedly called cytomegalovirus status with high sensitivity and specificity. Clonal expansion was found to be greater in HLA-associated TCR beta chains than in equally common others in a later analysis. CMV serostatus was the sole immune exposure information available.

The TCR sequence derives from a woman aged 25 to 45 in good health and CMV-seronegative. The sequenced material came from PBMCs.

CDR3 coding DNA: TGCGCCAGCAGCCAAGCAGCGGGAGACACAGATACGCAGTATTTT. As protein: CASSQAAGDTDTQYF. V is TRBV4-1 and J is TRBJ2-3; TRBD2 agrees at 8 bases. J was trimmed by 2 bases and V by 1 base; bases with no gene match: 2. Germline V CDR1 and CDR2: MGHRA, YSYEKL. The CDR3 extends over 15 amino acids.